This T cell receptor (beta chain) derives from a study of CD4 T cells in relation to SARS-CoV-2 and coronaviruses. In the study overall: The restricting HLA molecule for shared crossreactive spike epitopes was mapped. Study findings and constraints: Compared with monoreactive clones, crossreactive clones showed significantly weaker SARS-CoV-2 expansion. Each donor contributed either pre-pandemic or post-infection samples, not both.

Naive and memory CD4+ T cell DNA was deep-sequenced without culture. The assay was immunoSEQ multiplex PCR, and TCRdb's table has in-frame clones only and misses some. The sample lists around 70,000 clones, over 70% seen once, with roughly 1.6% in the top ten. Unexposed donor CD4+ T cells date from 2011-2018, before the COVID-19 pandemic. Concerning this clone: As yet, its antigen is unknown.

The CDR3 runs to 15 residues. The germline gives CDR1 SGHNT, CDR2 YYREEE (reference sequence). Germline trimming cut 5 bases from V and 2 bases from J; bases unmatched to any gene: 7. This chain uses TRBV5-4 with TRBJ2-5, with 9 bases lining up with TRBD2. The receptor comes from a human donor in good health. The source material was memory CD4+ T cells from PBMCs. The CDR3 DNA reads as TGTGCCAGCAGTCCTTTGACTAGCGGTCAAGAGACCCAGTACTTC. Translated, it gives CASSPLTSGQETQYF.